This TCR beta chain was obtained from a study of cytomegalovirus exposure and HLA in healthy donors. Regarding the study as a whole: The study found most TCR sequences rare, yet found some public TCRs in many donors.

Germline CDR1 reads SNHLY; CDR2 reads FYNNEI. V was shortened by 1 base and J by 2 bases, with 8 bases between the two germline ends. The CDR3 covers 14 residues. As concerns this clone: No antigen is known for it.

In the PCR, 60 Vbeta and 13 Jbeta primers were used. Clones were sequenced by immunoSEQ multiplex PCR, and TCRdb holds only the in-frame ones, with some missing. In the table there are about 37,000 clones, roughly 79% of which are singletons. The clonotype was recovered from a woman in her forties in good health and CMV-seronegative. The chain employs TRBV2 and TRBJ1-2, with D hard to call. Material for sequencing was PBMCs. DNA of the CDR3: TGTGCCAGCAGTGAAGGGCGGGGAAACTATGGCTACACCTTC. It translates to CASSEGRGNYGYTF.